This TCR beta chain appears in the sequencing data of a study of glioma-infiltrating T cells. Ten or more counts support this clonotype. Its antigen is not identified. Germline CDR1 reads MNHNY; CDR2 reads SVGAGI (reference sequence). Losses at the gene ends were 2 bases for V and 6 bases for J; bases not matched to a gene: 6. This CDR3 contains 15 residues. Amplification of TCR alpha and beta CDR3 regions from RNA used iRepertoire nested multiplex PCR. For one-step reverse transcription and amplification, about 85-400 ng of tissue mRNA or PBMC total RNA was used. TCRdb re-analysed the multiplex PCR reads in MiXCR, keeping a single row per CDR3 protein. The sample contains under 200,000 distinct CDR3 sequences, more than 35% of which appear only once. Overall study findings and caveats: Non-neoplastic patients had below-expected tissue-blood divergence, while all gliomas exceeded expectation.

Input material: glioma tissue, nonneoplastic brain tissue, or PBMCs (not recorded which). This receptor was obtained from a human donor with low-grade glioma or glioblastoma, undergoing nonglioma brain surgery, or in good health (not recorded which). The rearrangement uses TRBV6-6 and TRBJ2-1; TRBD2 aligns across 8 bases. CDR3 region: CASSYGPGGGNEQFF. The CDR3 region has the DNA TGTGCCAGCAGTTACGGTCCGGGAGGGGGCAATGAGCAGTTCTTC.